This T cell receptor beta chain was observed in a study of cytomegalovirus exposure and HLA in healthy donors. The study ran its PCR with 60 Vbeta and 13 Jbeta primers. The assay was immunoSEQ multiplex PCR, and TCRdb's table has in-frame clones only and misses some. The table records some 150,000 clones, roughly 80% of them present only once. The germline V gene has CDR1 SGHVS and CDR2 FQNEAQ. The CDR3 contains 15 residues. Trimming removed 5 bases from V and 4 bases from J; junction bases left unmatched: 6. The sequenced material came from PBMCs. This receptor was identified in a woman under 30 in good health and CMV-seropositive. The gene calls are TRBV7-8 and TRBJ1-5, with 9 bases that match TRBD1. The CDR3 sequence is CASSTLGQGNQPQHF. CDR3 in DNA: TGTGCCAGCAGCACACTCGGACAGGGGAATCAGCCCCAGCATTTT.